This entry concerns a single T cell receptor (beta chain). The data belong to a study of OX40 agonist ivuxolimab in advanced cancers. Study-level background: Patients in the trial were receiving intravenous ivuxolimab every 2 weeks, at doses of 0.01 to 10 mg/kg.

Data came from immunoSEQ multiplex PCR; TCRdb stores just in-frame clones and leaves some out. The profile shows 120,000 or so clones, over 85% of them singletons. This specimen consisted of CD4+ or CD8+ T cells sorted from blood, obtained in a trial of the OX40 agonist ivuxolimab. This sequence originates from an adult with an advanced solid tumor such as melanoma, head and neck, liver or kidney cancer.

CDR3 amino acids: CASTNGGRAYEQYF. The CDR3 DNA reads as TGTGCCAGCACCAACGGGGGCAGGGCCTACGAGCAGTACTTC. V usage is TRBV28 and J usage is TRBJ2-7; D is perhaps TRBD1 or TRBD2 (6 bases each). This CDR3 has 14 amino acids. The V gene lost 7 bases and the J gene lost 2 bases, with 15 bases spanning the gap. The germline gives CDR1 MDHEN, CDR2 SYDVKM.